This entry lists 4 T cell receptor beta chains sequenced from one sample in a study of cytotoxic CD8 clonotypes in ibrutinib-treated CLL. Measured with immunoSEQ multiplex PCR; TCRdb has only the in-frame clones, and not every one. The sample consists of about 140,000 clones, 80% of them appearing once. Specimen: PBMCs, collected after 36 months of ibrutinib treatment. These receptors came from a human donor with chronic lymphocytic leukemia.

The V gene is TRBV7-8, the J gene TRBJ2-1; 7 bases map to TRBD2. V was clipped by 1 base and J by 4 bases; unmatched bases: 7. CDR1 and CDR2 from the germline V gene are SGHVS and FQNEAQ. The length of the CDR3 is 16 residues. Here the CDR3 reads CASSLVEGGGYNEQFF. The CDR3 coding sequence is TGTGCCAGCAGCTTAGTGGAGGGCGGGGGTTACAATGAGCAGTTCTTC.

The chain combines TRBV2 with TRBJ1-4, with no clear D. With 7 bases removed from V and 8 bases from J, the gap between germline ends came to 11 bases. Germline V gene data show CDR1 as SNHLY and CDR2 as FYNNEI. CDR3 length equals 12 residues. The CDR3 sequence: CASTREGEKLFF. CDR3 nucleotides: TGTGCCAGCACTAGGGAAGGAGAAAAACTGTTTTTT.

This chain uses TRBV29-1 with TRBJ2-7; tentatively, D is TRBD1 (6 bases). Germline CDR1 SQVTM, CDR2 ANQGSEA. V was cut by 2 bases and J by 6 bases, with 8 bases left in between. The CDR3 consists of 11 residues. CDR3 sequence: CSVEQGFEQYF. The CDR3 DNA sequence: TGCAGCGTTGAACAGGGGTTCGAGCAGTACTTC.

The V call is TRBV10-3, the J call TRBJ2-1; 9 nucleotides align to TRBD1. V dropped 6 bases and J dropped 3; count of bases not matched to a gene: 3. Looked up from germline, CDR1 is ENHRY and CDR2 is SYGVKD. This CDR3 has 14 amino acids. The CDR3 nucleotides read TGTGCCATCAGGGGACAGGGAGGCTACAATGAGCAGTTCTTC. This encodes CAIRGQGGYNEQFF.